This T cell receptor beta chain was captured in a study of blood T cells in healthy people across ages (dated by TCRdb to between 2014 and 2016). Study-wide context: In model experiments, template switching captured roughly one uniquely barcoded TCR beta cDNA molecule for every two T cells. Age-related changes in TCR beta repertoire diversity were measured in the study by deep sequencing normalized with unique cDNA molecular identifiers. Donors were grouped into four age groups: young (average approximately 15 years), middle-aged (around 39), aged (approximately 58) and long-lived (less than 85). To avoid experimental bias, donors of different ages were randomly spread across the sequencing lanes. Using the same blood draw, the study looked at two additional independent replicas of 1 million unique cDNA reads for two donors, one aged 18 to 30 and the other aged 80 or older. Overall study results and their limits: Observed TCR beta diversity per million T cells fell roughly linearly with age, and a significant reduction was already apparent by age around 40. The percentage of naive T cells measured by flow cytometry correlated strongly with observed TCR beta diversity. Because donor CMV infection status was unknown, age-related changes in expanded clonotypes were potentially confounded. Conclusive comparison of naive and antigen-experienced compartments was prevented by the profiling of bulk unsorted PBMCs. Total diversity estimates from one million sequenced T cells were considered lower bounds and underestimates. The long-lived group showed more naive CD4+ T cells, fewer expanded clones and increased TCR diversity than the aged group, suggesting age selection.

V was cut back by 0 bases and J by 4 bases, leaving a gap of 9 bases between them. Spanning cysteine to phenylalanine, the CDR3 consists of 14 amino acids. The kept DNA is CDR3 alone, 42 bases in frame from the first base. Per the germline V gene (reference sequence), LNHNV is the CDR1 and YYDKDF is the CDR2. Note on this clonotype: Its cognate antigen has yet to be identified. Per-base qualities were not stored, and no clone one base away is much larger.

Libraries were constructed by 5' RACE. Sequencing instrument: Illumina HiSeq 2500. A second PCR of roughly 7 to 12 cycles was performed with a sample-barcoded 5' primer and a J-beta primer mix. A unique molecular identifier was introduced onto each TCR beta cDNA molecule by a template-switch 5' adaptor carrying 12 random nucleotides. Each sample yielded at least 2.5 million CDR3-containing paired-end reads. First-strand cDNA synthesis was performed from all RNA using the Mint cDNA synthesis kit, with priming by a TRBC-specific oligonucleotide. Following uracil-DNA glycosylase treatment, a first 18-cycle PCR with universal primers M1SS and BC2_uni_R was performed on all cDNA. The original pipeline was this. Normalization of each sample was performed by random selection of 1 million high-quality reads, each carrying a distinct molecular identifier. Instead of being binned into consensus sequences, reads with shared molecular identifiers were discarded. CDR3 identification, clonotype clustering and error correction used MiTCR with a Q25 quality threshold and the strictest error-elimination algorithm. A nonparametric unseen species model with Euler transformation was used to estimate lower-bound total TCR beta diversity. TCRdb reanalyzed the raw reads on its own, using fastp at Q25 for trimming and MiXCR for clone calling, and kept in-frame beta chains. For every CDR3 protein sequence, its rows merge into one entry that carries the most common genes and DNA. The authors' filters were not applied to this entry. The sample has over a million distinct CDR3 sequences on record, approximately 42% of them singletons. The leading ten clones occupy approximately 7.9% of the sample.

The 40 or so donors, aged about 6 to 95 years, were systemically healthy Caucasian individuals from Russia. Ten milliliters of peripheral blood were collected from each donor into EDTA-treated Vacutainer tubes. Ficoll-Paque density-gradient centrifugation was used to isolate PBMCs, with at least 6.5 million per sample. Trizol reagent was used to extract total RNA from PBMCs, with at least 6 micrograms per sample. Naive CD45RAhigh/CD27high T cell percentages were measured by flow cytometry on a PBMC aliquot from every donor. The receptor was derived from a woman between 18 and 29 years old in good health. Sequencing was done on a sample of blood. The sequence joins TRBV15 to TRBJ2-5; a tentative D match to TRBD2 spans 7 bases. The base sequence is TGTGCCACCAGCAGAGATCGGGGGGCAGAGACCCAGTACTTC. This codes for CATSRDRGAETQYF.